These T cell receptor beta chains were read from a single sample in a study of shared clonotypes between healthy human individuals. The assay was immunoSEQ multiplex PCR, and TCRdb's table has in-frame clones only and misses some. Here the sample spans roughly 2.5 million clones, more than 90% being singletons. Source material: naive CD4+ T cells sorted from blood. The source of these receptors is a man aged 18 to 35 in good health. The CDR3 runs from the conserved cysteine through the conserved F or W. D genes are given only for firm matches. Clone size is stated in some rows and not others, as once, few, many or a class when expanded.

CDR3nt	CDR3aa	v_gene	j_gene	abundance	d_gene
TGTGCCAGCAGTGAACAGGAAGAGACCCAGTACTTC	CASSEQEETQYF	TRBV28	TRBJ2-5	NA	NA
TGTGCCAGCAGCAGGGGACTAGCGGCAAATGAGCAGTTCTTC	CASSRGLAANEQFF	TRBV7-2	TRBJ2-1	NA	TRBD2
TGTGCCACCAGCAGAGAGGGGGGGGTCGGATACAATGAGCAGTTCTTC	CATSREGGVGYNEQFF	TRBV15	TRBJ2-1	NA	TRBD2
TGCGCCAGCAGCCAAGAGGTGTATCAGCCCCAGCATTTT	CASSQEVYQPQHF	TRBV4-3	TRBJ1-5	once	NA
TGCGCCAGCAGCGGGGGGTCGAGCGCATATGTCCAGGAGACCCAGTACTTC	CASSGGSSAYVQETQYF	TRBV5-1	TRBJ2-5	NA	NA
TGTGCTAGTGGTTTGTCGACTGGACAGAACACTGAAGCTTTCTTT	CASGLSTGQNTEAFF	TRBV12-5	TRBJ1-1	NA	NA
TGCGCCAGCAGCTTCGGAGACCGAGAATTATACGAGCAGTACTTC	CASSFGDRELYEQYF	TRBV5-1	TRBJ2-7	NA	NA
TGTGCCAGCAGTGAATCCCGGACAGGAAAATCCTCCTACAATGAGCAGTTCTTC	CASSESRTGKSSYNEQFF	TRBV2	TRBJ2-1	once	TRBD1
TGTGCCATCCGCCCGACCGTCGCGGGAACCCAGTACTTC	CAIRPTVAGTQYF	TRBV2	TRBJ2-5	NA	NA
TGTGCCTGTTCCTTTCTAGGGGGAGAGCAGTACTTC	CACSFLGGEQYF	TRBV30	TRBJ2-7	NA	NA
TGTGCCATCAGTCTAACCGGGACAGGGGACTATGGCTACACCTTC	CAISLTGTGDYGYTF	TRBV10-3	TRBJ1-2	NA	TRBD1
TGTGCCTGGAGTCGGAGCGGGAAAGGCGATGAGCAGTTCTTC	CAWSRSGKGDEQFF	TRBV30	TRBJ2-1	NA	TRBD2
TGTGCCAGCAGCCAAGTCTGGGAGGGTAGAGGCTACACCTTC	CASSQVWEGRGYTF	TRBV4-2	TRBJ1-2	NA	NA
TGTGCCTGGACCAACAGGGTTGAAGCTTTCTTT	CAWTNRVEAFF	TRBV30	TRBJ1-1	few	NA
TGTGCCAGCAGACCATTAGCGGGAGTTCCCTACGAGCAGTACTTC	CASRPLAGVPYEQYF	TRBV11-2	TRBJ2-7	once	TRBD2
TGTGCCGGAGGGGACGGCCTGGCTTCTCAGCCCCAGCATTTT	CAGGDGLASQPQHF	TRBV6-6	TRBJ1-5	once	NA
TGTGCCAGCAGCCAAGACCCTGGGGCGGGGGGGAGCACAGATACGCAGTATTTT	CASSQDPGAGGSTDTQYF	TRBV4-2	TRBJ2-3	NA	TRBD2
TGTGCCAGTAGTAGCGGACAGGCGTTTGGCTATGGCTACACCTTC	CASSSGQAFGYGYTF	TRBV19	TRBJ1-2	NA	TRBD1
TGTGCCAGCACCAGAGCCGGACAGGGGGCCCCCTACGAGCAGTACTTC	CASTRAGQGAPYEQYF	TRBV5-6	TRBJ2-7	NA	TRBD1
TGCGCCAGCACCTCCCAAGGACAGGTTCAAGAGACCCAGTACTTC	CASTSQGQVQETQYF	TRBV5-1	TRBJ2-5	NA	TRBD1
TGTGCCAGTACTGGGACAGGGCATTACGAGCAGTACTTC	CASTGTGHYEQYF	TRBV19	TRBJ2-7	NA	TRBD1
TGTGCCAGCAGTTACTCCCGAGGGGGCTACGAGCAGTACTTC	CASSYSRGGYEQYF	TRBV6-6	TRBJ2-7	NA	NA
TGTGCCTGGGAGTCTTGGAGGATAAATTCACCCCTCCACTTT	CAWESWRINSPLHF	TRBV30	TRBJ1-6	NA	NA
TGCGCCAGCAGCCTGGGAATTAGCGGGACTCACAACTACGAGCAGTACTTC	CASSLGISGTHNYEQYF	TRBV10-2	TRBJ2-7	NA	TRBD2
TGCGCCAGCAGCTTGGAGCAGAACACTGAAGCTTTCTTT	CASSLEQNTEAFF	TRBV5-1	TRBJ1-1	NA	NA
TGCGCCAGCAGTAAGACTAGCGGGGGATCCCCAGATACGCAGTATTTT	CASSKTSGGSPDTQYF	TRBV10-1	TRBJ2-3	NA	TRBD2
TGTGCCATCAGTTCTGACGCTCCCGGGACAGGGGGAGGTGAGCAGTTCTTC	CAISSDAPGTGGGEQFF	TRBV10-3	TRBJ2-1	NA	TRBD1
TGTGCCAGTAGTATGGAGGCCATAGACGAAAAACTGTTTTTT	CASSMEAIDEKLFF	TRBV19	TRBJ1-4	NA	NA
TGTGCCAGCAGCCGCGATGGTGTCACTGAAGCTTTCTTT	CASSRDGVTEAFF	TRBV7-9	TRBJ1-1	NA	NA
TGCGCCAGCAGCTTGGTTGTGTATGCGAACACCGGGGAGCTGTTTTTT	CASSLVVYANTGELFF	TRBV5-1	TRBJ2-2	NA	NA
TGCGCCAGCAGGAGGCCGAACACTGAAGCTTTCTTT	CASRRPNTEAFF	TRBV5-1	TRBJ1-1	NA	NA
TGTGCCAGCTCGATACAGAGTGCCGGGGAGCTGTTTTTT	CASSIQSAGELFF	TRBV18	TRBJ2-2	NA	NA
TGTGCCAGCAGCTCCCGGGGCCCCCCTGGAAACACCATATATTTT	CASSSRGPPGNTIYF	TRBV7-2	TRBJ1-3	NA	NA
TGCGCCAGCAGCCTTCTGACTAGCGGGGGCCCGAGCTCCTACAATGAGCAGTTCTTC	CASSLLTSGGPSSYNEQFF	TRBV5-1	TRBJ2-1	NA	TRBD2
TGTGCCAGCAGCCCAGGGACAGGGGAAAACATTCAGTACTTC	CASSPGTGENIQYF	TRBV7-9	TRBJ2-4	NA	TRBD1
TGTGCCAGCAGCTTAAGTGTTTCCTACGAGCAGTACTTC	CASSLSVSYEQYF	TRBV7-9	TRBJ2-7	NA	NA
TGCGCCAGCTCCCAGGACTACTATTCCTACGAGCAGTACTTC	CASSQDYYSYEQYF	TRBV10-1	TRBJ2-7	NA	NA
TGTGCCAGCAGCTTAATGGTCAGCCCTAACTATGGCTACACCTTC	CASSLMVSPNYGYTF	TRBV7-8	TRBJ1-2	NA	NA
TGCGCCAGCAGCTTGGGACAGCTACCTCTTCCTAACTATGGCTACACCTTC	CASSLGQLPLPNYGYTF	TRBV5-1	TRBJ1-2	NA	NA
TGTGCCAGCAGCTCAGGGGGCGTCCCGTCCGGGGAGCTGTTTTTT	CASSSGGVPSGELFF	TRBV5-4	TRBJ2-2	NA	TRBD1
TGTGCCAGCAGCCTAATGGCGGGAGTCACCTACAATGAGCAGTTCTTC	CASSLMAGVTYNEQFF	TRBV11-2	TRBJ2-1	NA	TRBD2
TGCAGCGTTCGGACAGCGGATACGCAGTATTTT	CSVRTADTQYF	TRBV29-1	TRBJ2-3	NA	NA
TGTGCTAGCAGCTTAAAGGAAAGCACTGAAGCTTTCTTT	CASSLKESTEAFF	TRBV7-7	TRBJ1-1	few	NA
TGTGCCAGCAGTGTTAAGGGCCTGGCGTACGAGCAGTACTTC	CASSVKGLAYEQYF	TRBV2	TRBJ2-7	once	NA
TGTGCCTGGAGTCAGACGAACACTGAAGCTTTCTTT	CAWSQTNTEAFF	TRBV30	TRBJ1-1	NA	NA
TGTGCCAGCAGCCCTGGGACTAGCGGGAGAGGCCAGACCCAGTACTTC	CASSPGTSGRGQTQYF	TRBV11-2	TRBJ2-5	NA	TRBD2
TGCGCCAGCAGTGTTTTGGGGTCCTACGAGCAGTACTTC	CASSVLGSYEQYF	TRBV10-2	TRBJ2-7	NA	NA
TGTGCCAGCAGCGAAGGTAGCGGGGGGCTTCGCACAGATACGCAGTATTTT	CASSEGSGGLRTDTQYF	TRBV9	TRBJ2-3	NA	TRBD2
TGTGCCAGCAGGGGGGGTGAAAAACTGTTTTTT	CASRGGEKLFF	TRBV6-1	TRBJ1-4	NA	NA
TGTGCCAGCAGTTACTCCCCCACAGGGGATGGCTACACCTTC	CASSYSPTGDGYTF	TRBV6-5	TRBJ1-2	NA	TRBD1
TGTGCCTGGAGTTACCAGGGGAACACTGAAGCTTTCTTT	CAWSYQGNTEAFF	TRBV30	TRBJ1-1	NA	NA
TGTGCCAGCAGCCGATCGGGACACTCCACTGAAGCTTTCTTT	CASSRSGHSTEAFF	TRBV11-2	TRBJ1-1	NA	NA
TGTGCCAGCAGCTTACGGTCCGGGGGGGCAGCAGATACGCAGTATTTT	CASSLRSGGAADTQYF	TRBV7-3	TRBJ2-3	once	TRBD2